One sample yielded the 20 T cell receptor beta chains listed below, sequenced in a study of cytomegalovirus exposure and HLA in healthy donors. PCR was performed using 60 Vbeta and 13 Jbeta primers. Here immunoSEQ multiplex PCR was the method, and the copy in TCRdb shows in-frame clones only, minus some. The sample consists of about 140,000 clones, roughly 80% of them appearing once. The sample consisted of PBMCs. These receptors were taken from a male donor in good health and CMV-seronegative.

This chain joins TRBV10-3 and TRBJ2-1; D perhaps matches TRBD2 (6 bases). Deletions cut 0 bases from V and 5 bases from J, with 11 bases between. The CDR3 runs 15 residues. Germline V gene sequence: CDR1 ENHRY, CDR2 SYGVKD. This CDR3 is CAISESTSWNNEQFF. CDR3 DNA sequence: TGTGCCATCAGTGAGTCGACTAGTTGGAACAATGAGCAGTTCTTC.

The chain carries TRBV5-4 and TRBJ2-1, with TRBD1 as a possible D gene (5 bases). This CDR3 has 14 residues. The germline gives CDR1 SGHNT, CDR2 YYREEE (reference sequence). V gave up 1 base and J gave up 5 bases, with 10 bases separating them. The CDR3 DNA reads TGTGCCAGCAGCTTGAGGCAGGGTAACAATGAGCAGTTCTTC. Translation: CASSLRQGNNEQFF.

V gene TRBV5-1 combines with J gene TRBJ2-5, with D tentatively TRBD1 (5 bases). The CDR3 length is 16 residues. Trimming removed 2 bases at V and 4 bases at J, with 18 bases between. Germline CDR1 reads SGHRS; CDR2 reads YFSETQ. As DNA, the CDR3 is TGCGCCAGCAGCTTTCCCCTATCCCAGGGCGGAGAGACCCAGTACTTC. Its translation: CASSFPLSQGGETQYF.

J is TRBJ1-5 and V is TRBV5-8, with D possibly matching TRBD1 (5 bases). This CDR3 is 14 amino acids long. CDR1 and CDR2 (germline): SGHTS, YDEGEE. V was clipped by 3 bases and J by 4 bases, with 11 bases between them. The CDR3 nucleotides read TGTGCCAGCAGCTCGGGAGGGGTGAATCAGCCCCAGCATTTT. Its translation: CASSSGGVNQPQHF.

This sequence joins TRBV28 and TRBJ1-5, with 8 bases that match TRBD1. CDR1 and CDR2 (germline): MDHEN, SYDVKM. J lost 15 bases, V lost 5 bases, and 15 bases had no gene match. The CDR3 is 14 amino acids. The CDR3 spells CASSLGQGGGGRHF. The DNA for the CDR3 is TGTGCCAGCAGTCTCGGACAGGGTGGGGGGGGGCGGCATTTT.

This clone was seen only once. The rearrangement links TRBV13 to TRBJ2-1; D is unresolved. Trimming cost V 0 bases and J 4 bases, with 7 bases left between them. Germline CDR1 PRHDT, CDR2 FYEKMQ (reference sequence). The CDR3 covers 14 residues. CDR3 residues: CASSLGGSYNEQFF. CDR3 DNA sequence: TGTGCCAGCAGCTTAGGCGGGTCTTACAATGAGCAGTTCTTC. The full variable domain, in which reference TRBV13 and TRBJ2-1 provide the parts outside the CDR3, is AAGVIQSPRHLIKEKRETATLKCYPIPRHDTVYWYQQGPGQDPQFLISFYEKMQSDKGSIPDRFSAQQFSDYHSELNMSSLELGDSALYFCASSLGGSYNEQFFGPGTRLTVL.

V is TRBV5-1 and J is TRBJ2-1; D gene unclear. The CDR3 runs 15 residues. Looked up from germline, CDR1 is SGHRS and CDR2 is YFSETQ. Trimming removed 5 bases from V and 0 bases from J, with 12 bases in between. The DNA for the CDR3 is TGCGCCAGCAGGGAAGCGTCTAGCTCCTACAATGAGCAGTTCTTC. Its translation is CASREASSSYNEQFF.

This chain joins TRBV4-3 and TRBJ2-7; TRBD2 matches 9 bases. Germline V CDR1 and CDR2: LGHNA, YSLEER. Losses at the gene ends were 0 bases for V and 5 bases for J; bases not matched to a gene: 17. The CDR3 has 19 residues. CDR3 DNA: TGCGCCAGCAGCCAAGAGGATCGGCGCGGGAGGGCCTTGAGAAACGAGCAGTACTTC. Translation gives CASSQEDRRGRALRNEQYF.

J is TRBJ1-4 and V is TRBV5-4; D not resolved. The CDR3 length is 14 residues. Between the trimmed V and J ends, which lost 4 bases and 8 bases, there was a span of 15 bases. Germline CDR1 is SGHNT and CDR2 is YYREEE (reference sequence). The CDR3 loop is CASSHPRSFEKLFF. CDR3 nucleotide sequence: TGTGCCAGCAGCCATCCTCGGTCCTTCGAAAAACTGTTTTTT. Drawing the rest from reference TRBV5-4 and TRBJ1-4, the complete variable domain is ETGVTQSPTHLIKTRGQQVTLRCSSQSGHNTVSWYQQALGQGPQFIFQYYREEENGRGNFPPRFSGLQFPNYSSELNVNALELDDSALYLCASSHPRSFEKLFFGSGTQLSVL.

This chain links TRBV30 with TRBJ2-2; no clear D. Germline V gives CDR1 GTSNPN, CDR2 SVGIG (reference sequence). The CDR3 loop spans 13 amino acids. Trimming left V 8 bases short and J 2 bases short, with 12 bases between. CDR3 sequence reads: CASRVGNTGELFF. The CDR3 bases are TGTGCCAGCCGGGTAGGAAACACCGGGGAGCTGTTTTTT.

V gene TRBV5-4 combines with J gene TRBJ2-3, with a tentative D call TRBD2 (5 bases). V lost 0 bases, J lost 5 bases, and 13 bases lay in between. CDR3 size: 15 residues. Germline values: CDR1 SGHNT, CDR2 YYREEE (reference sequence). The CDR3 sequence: CASSLGGAVLDTQYF. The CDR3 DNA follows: TGTGCCAGCAGCTTGGGGGGAGCGGTTCTAGATACGCAGTATTTT.

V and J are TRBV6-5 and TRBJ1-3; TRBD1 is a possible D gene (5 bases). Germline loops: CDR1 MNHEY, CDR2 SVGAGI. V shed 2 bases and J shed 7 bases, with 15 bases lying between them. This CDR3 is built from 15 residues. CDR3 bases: TGTGCCAGCAGTTACGCTACAGGTGGTCTCAACACCATATATTTT. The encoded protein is CASSYATGGLNTIYF.

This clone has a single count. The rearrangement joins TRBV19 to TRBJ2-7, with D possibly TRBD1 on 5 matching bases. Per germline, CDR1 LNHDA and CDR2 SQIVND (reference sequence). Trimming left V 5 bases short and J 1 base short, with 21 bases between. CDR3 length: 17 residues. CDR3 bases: TGTGCCAGTAGTCCTCTCGTCGACAGAAGGCCATCCTACGAGCAGTACTTC. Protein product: CASSPLVDRRPSYEQYF.

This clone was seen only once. The CDR3 sequence is CASSFDIGLTF. As DNA, the CDR3 is TGTGCCAGCAGCTTCGACATTGGTCTCACCTTC. The V and J genes are TRBV7-9 and TRBJ1-2; no firm D call. The germline gives CDR1 SEHNR, CDR2 FQNEAQ (reference sequence). Trimming shortened V by 3 bases and J by 13 bases, and 12 bases separated the two germline ends. The CDR3 has 11 residues.

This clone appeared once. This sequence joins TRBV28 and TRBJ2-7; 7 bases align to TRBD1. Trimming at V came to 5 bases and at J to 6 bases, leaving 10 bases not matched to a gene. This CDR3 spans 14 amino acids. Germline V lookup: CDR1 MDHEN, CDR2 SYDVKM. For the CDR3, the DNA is TGTGCCAGCAGTATAGGGGGCCGCGCTCTCGAGCAGTACTTC. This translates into CASSIGGRALEQYF.

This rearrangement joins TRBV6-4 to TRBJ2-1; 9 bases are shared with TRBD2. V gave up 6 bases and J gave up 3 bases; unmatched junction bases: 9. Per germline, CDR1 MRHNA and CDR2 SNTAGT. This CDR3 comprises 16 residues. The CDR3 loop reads CASSLGGGRDYNEQFF. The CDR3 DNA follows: TGTGCCAGCAGCCTTGGTGGCGGGAGGGACTACAATGAGCAGTTCTTC.

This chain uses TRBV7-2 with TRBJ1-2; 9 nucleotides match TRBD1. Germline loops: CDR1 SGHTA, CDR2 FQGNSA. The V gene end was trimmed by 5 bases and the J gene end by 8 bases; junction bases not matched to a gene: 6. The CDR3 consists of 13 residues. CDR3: CASSPGQGQGYTF. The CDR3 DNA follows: TGTGCCAGCAGCCCTGGACAGGGGCAGGGCTACACCTTC. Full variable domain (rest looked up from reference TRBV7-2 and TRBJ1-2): GAGVSQSPSNKVTEKGKDVELRCDPISGHTALYWYRQSLGQGLEFLIYFQGNSAPDKSGLPSDRFSAERTGGSVSTLTIQRTQQEDSAVYLCASSPGQGQGYTFGSGTRLTVV.

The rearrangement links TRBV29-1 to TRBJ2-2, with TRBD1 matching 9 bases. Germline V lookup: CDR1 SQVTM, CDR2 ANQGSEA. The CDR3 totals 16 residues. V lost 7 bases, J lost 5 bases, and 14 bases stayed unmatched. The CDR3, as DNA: TGCAGCGCAAACCGAGGGACAGGGAAAACGACCGGGGAGCTGTTTTTT. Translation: CSANRGTGKTTGELFF.

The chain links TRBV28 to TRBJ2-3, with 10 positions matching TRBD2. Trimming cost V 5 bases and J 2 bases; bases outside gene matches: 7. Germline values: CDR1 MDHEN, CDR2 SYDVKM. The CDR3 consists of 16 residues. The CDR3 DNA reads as TGTGCCAGCAGTCGTGCCGGGACTAGCGACACAGATACGCAGTATTTT. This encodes CASSRAGTSDTDTQYF.

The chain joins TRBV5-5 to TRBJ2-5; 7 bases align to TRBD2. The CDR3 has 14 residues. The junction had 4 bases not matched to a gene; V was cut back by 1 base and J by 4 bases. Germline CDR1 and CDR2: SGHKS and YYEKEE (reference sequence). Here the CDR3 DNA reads TGTGCCAGCAGCTTGTTAGGGAGGGCAGAGACCCAGTACTTC. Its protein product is CASSLLGRAETQYF.